The next 29 T cell receptor beta chains were all read from a single sample in a study of cytomegalovirus exposure and HLA in healthy donors. Data came from immunoSEQ multiplex PCR; TCRdb stores just in-frame clones and leaves some out. The sample includes approximately 81,000 clones, approximately 93% seen only once; the top ten take over 0.65%. What was sequenced was PBMCs. These receptor sequences come from a man younger than 35 in good health and CMV-seronegative.

The chain uses TRBV20-1 and TRBJ2-2, with no clear D. The ends were cut back, 6 bases at V and 1 base at J, with 3 bases in the middle. Germline-derived CDR1 and CDR2 are DFQATT and SNEGSKA (reference sequence). The CDR3 sequence is 11 residues long. Here the CDR3 reads CSAGNTGELFF. CDR3 nucleotide sequence: TGCAGTGCCGGGAACACCGGGGAGCTGTTTTTT.

The chain joins TRBV9 to TRBJ2-3, with D perhaps matching TRBD2 (7 bases). Germline CDR1 and CDR2: SGDLS and YYNGEE. The CDR3 length is 15 residues. V lost 0 bases, J lost 5 bases, and 13 bases lay in between. The CDR3 region has the DNA TGTGCCAGCAGCGTAGGGGGGGGCATGAAAGATACGCAGTATTTT. Its translation is CASSVGGGMKDTQYF.

The rearrangement links TRBV7-2 to TRBJ1-1; D is unclear. Trimming took 5 bases from V and 3 from J, leaving 10 bases between them. Germline V gene data show CDR1 as SGHTA and CDR2 as FQGNSA. The CDR3 is made up of 13 amino acids. CDR3: CASSTVLDTEAFF. CDR3 nucleotides: TGTGCCAGCAGCACGGTCCTTGACACTGAAGCTTTCTTT.

The rearrangement links TRBV7-2 to TRBJ2-5, with 8 positions matching TRBD2. CDR1 and CDR2 from the germline V gene are SGHTA and FQGNSA. This CDR3 has 19 amino acids. The junction had 17 bases not matched to a gene; V was cut back by 0 bases and J by 5 bases. In DNA, the CDR3 is TGTGCCAGCAGCTTAGCCGTTGTTGGTTCTGGCGGGAGGAGGGAGACCCAGTACTTC. This translates into CASSLAVVGSGGRRETQYF.

The chain carries TRBV7-2 and TRBJ2-7; D possibly corresponds to TRBD1 (7 bases). V was cut by 2 bases and J by 3 bases, with 17 bases left in between. The V gene's germline CDR1 is SGHTA and CDR2 FQGNSA. The CDR3 spans 16 residues. CDR3 in DNA: TGTGCCAGCAGCTTAACCTCGGCAGGGGGAGGCTACGAGCAGTACTTC. Translating it yields CASSLTSAGGGYEQYF.

This chain uses TRBV7-2 with TRBJ2-3; D ambiguous. The V and J ends lost 0 bases and 1 base respectively, with 5 bases between them. In germline, CDR1 is SGHTA, CDR2 FQGNSA. The CDR3 runs to 14 residues. This CDR3 reads CASSLARGTDTQYF. CDR3 nucleotide sequence: TGTGCCAGCAGCTTAGCACGAGGCACAGATACGCAGTATTTT. The variable domain in full, with the rest retrieved from reference TRBV7-2 and TRBJ2-3, is GAGVSQSPSNKVTEKGKDVELRCDPISGHTALYWYRQSLGQGLEFLIYFQGNSAPDKSGLPSDRFSAERTGGSVSTLTIQRTQQEDSAVYLCASSLARGTDTQYFGPGTRLTVL.

This clone was seen only once. This rearrangement joins TRBV6-1 to TRBJ1-3; D perhaps matches TRBD1 (5 bases). The V end was cut by 10 bases, the J end by 0 bases, with 13 bases between. Germline V gene lookup returns CDR1 MNHNS and CDR2 SASEGT. CDR3 size: 14 residues. The CDR3 here is CATSGLGSGNTIYF. Here the CDR3 DNA reads TGTGCCACCTCAGGGTTAGGCTCTGGAAACACCATATATTTT.

The chain links TRBV18 to TRBJ2-5; D is undetermined. The germline V gene has CDR1 KGHSH and CDR2 LQKENI. This CDR3 region has 15 residues. Trimming cost V 1 base and J 3 bases, with 12 bases left between them. As DNA, the CDR3 is TGTGCCAGCTCACCACGGGTCGGGTGGGAAGAGACCCAGTACTTC. As protein: CASSPRVGWEETQYF. The full variable domain, in which reference TRBV18 and TRBJ2-5 provide the parts outside the CDR3, is NAGVMQNPRHLVRRRGQEARLRCSPMKGHSHVYWYRQLPEEGLKFMVYLQKENIIDESGMPKERFSAEFPKEGPSILRIQQVVRGDSAAYFCASSPRVGWEETQYFGPGTRLLVL.

Turning to this clone: Mismatch with germline at one junction end may stem from a read error. The J gene is TRBJ2-3, the V gene TRBV7-7; perhaps TRBD1 as D (7 bases). The CDR3 extends over 14 amino acids. The germline V gene has CDR1 SSHAT and CDR2 FNYEAQ (reference sequence). The CDR3 reads CASSSGGSTDTQYF. The CDR3 DNA follows: TGTGCTAGCAGCTCAGGGGGGAGTACAGATACGCAGTATTTT.

The rearrangement links TRBV6-4 to TRBJ1-6; 12 positions agree with TRBD1. The CDR3 loop spans 15 amino acids. In germline, CDR1 is MRHNA, CDR2 SNTAGT. V gave up 6 bases and J gave up 9 bases; unmatched junction bases: 6. CDR3 residues: CASSPGQGAVSPLHF. The CDR3 bases are TGTGCCAGCAGCCCGGGACAGGGGGCCGTTTCACCCCTCCACTTT.

The chain joins TRBV4-1 to TRBJ2-7; 8 bases map to TRBD1. The junction had 7 bases not matched to a gene; V was cut back by 3 bases and J by 3 bases. Per the germline V gene, CDR1 is MGHRA and CDR2 is YSYEKL. This CDR3 has 15 residues. The CDR3 DNA sequence: TGCGCCAGCAGCCACCCCGGGACAGGAAACTACGAGCAGTACTTC. It translates to CASSHPGTGNYEQYF.

The chain employs TRBV29-1 and TRBJ2-7, with 9 bases fitting TRBD1. The V and J ends lost 7 bases and 6 bases, in that order; junction bases with no gene match: 7. Germline assignment: CDR1 SQVTM and CDR2 ANQGSEA. The CDR3 covers 12 residues. The CDR3 DNA follows: TGCAGCGCCGGAAGGGACAGGGCCGAGCAGTACTTC. Amino acids: CSAGRDRAEQYF.

This rearrangement joins TRBV29-1 to TRBJ1-1; TRBD1 might be the D (5 bases). Trimming left V 2 bases short and J 2 bases short, with 9 bases between. CDR1 and CDR2 from the germline V gene are SQVTM and ANQGSEA. The CDR3 is 13 residues long. CDR3 DNA sequence: TGCAGCGTTGAAAAGGGGTTCAACACTGAAGCTTTCTTT. Protein product: CSVEKGFNTEAFF.

DNA for the CDR3: TGCGCCAGCAGCCGAGAGGATGTGGCAGGGCAAAGCTCCTACGAGCAGTACTTC. Translated, it gives CASSREDVAGQSSYEQYF. The chain has TRBV4-1 and TRBJ2-7; D is perhaps TRBD1 (5 bases). Per the germline V gene, CDR1 is MGHRA and CDR2 is YSYEKL. The CDR3 has 18 residues. V lost 4 bases and J lost 0, with 22 bases in between.

This clone was picked up one time. The chain links TRBV7-2 to TRBJ1-1; D possibly corresponds to TRBD1 (6 bases). Germline assignment: CDR1 SGHTA and CDR2 FQGNSA. CDR3 length: 14 amino acids. Deletions cut 6 bases from V and 2 bases from J, with 13 bases between. CDR3 in DNA: TGTGCCAGCAGTTTTCAGGGGCCCAACACTGAAGCTTTCTTT. Translation: CASSFQGPNTEAFF.

The J gene is TRBJ2-1, the V gene TRBV2; the D gene is possibly TRBD1 (6 bases). Germline assignment: CDR1 SNHLY and CDR2 FYNNEI. Trimming took off 3 bases at V and 10 bases at J, with 16 bases between the two ends. The CDR3 totals 14 residues. CDR3 sequence (DNA): TGTGCCAGCAGTGATCTACAGGGAGTTGGGGAGCAGTTCTTC. Amino acid sequence: CASSDLQGVGEQFF.

The chain joins TRBV29-1 to TRBJ2-5, with TRBD1 matching 10 bases. CDR1 and CDR2 (germline): SQVTM, ANQGSEA. Trimming at V came to 2 bases and at J to 4 bases, leaving 1 base not matched to a gene. This CDR3 is 13 amino acids long. CDR3: CSVEWTGGETQYF. As DNA, the CDR3 is TGCAGCGTTGAATGGACAGGGGGAGAGACCCAGTACTTC.

The V gene is TRBV7-2, the J gene TRBJ1-1; 9 bases line up with TRBD1. Germline CDR1 SGHTA, CDR2 FQGNSA. Germline trimming cut 5 bases from V and 0 bases from J; bases unmatched to any gene: 7. CDR3 length equals 16 residues. The CDR3 loop is CASSPTGGRMNTEAFF. CDR3 nucleotide sequence: TGTGCCAGCAGCCCCACAGGGGGCAGGATGAACACTGAAGCTTTCTTT.

The V gene is TRBV28, the J gene TRBJ2-7, with TRBD2 identical over 11 bases. The junction had 8 bases not matched to a gene; V was cut back by 5 bases and J by 2 bases. The germline V gene has CDR1 MDHEN and CDR2 SYDVKM. The CDR3 consists of 16 residues. Written as DNA, the CDR3 is TGTGCCAGCAGTAGCGGACTAGCGGGTGCTCCCTACGAGCAGTACTTC. Amino acids: CASSSGLAGAPYEQYF.

V is TRBV30 and J is TRBJ1-6, with 7 nucleotides matching TRBD1. The CDR3 covers 15 residues. After removal of 3 bases from V and 0 bases from J, the junction contained 2 bases not matched to a gene. The V gene's germline CDR1 is GTSNPN and CDR2 SVGIG (reference sequence). CDR3 residues: CAWSTGVSYNSPLHF. The CDR3 DNA is TGTGCCTGGAGCACAGGGGTCTCCTATAATTCACCCCTCCACTTT.

J is TRBJ2-7 and V is TRBV6-5; 11 positions match TRBD1. The trim removed 6 bases at V and 1 base at J, leaving 5 bases unmatched. The CDR3 contains 15 residues. Germline CDR1 and CDR2: MNHEY and SVGAGI. Here the CDR3 reads CASSPRDRGSYEQYF. CDR3 nucleotides: TGTGCCAGCAGCCCCCGGGACAGGGGGTCCTACGAGCAGTACTTC.

The CDR3: CASSLSGPDRQFF. In DNA, the CDR3 is TGTGCCAGCAGCCTTAGCGGGCCTGATAGGCAGTTCTTC. This sequence joins TRBV7-9 and TRBJ2-1; 7 nucleotides line up with TRBD2. J lost 12 bases, V lost 5 bases, and 10 bases had no gene match. This CDR3 has 13 residues. CDR1 and CDR2 from the germline V gene are SEHNR and FQNEAQ (reference sequence).

The chain employs TRBV7-3 and TRBJ2-3; no clear D gene. Trimming removed 5 bases from V and 2 bases from J, with 5 bases in between. The germline V gene encodes CDR1 SGHTA and CDR2 FQGTGA. The CDR3 is 12 amino acids. CDR3 DNA sequence: TGTGCCAGCAGCCTAGACACAGATACGCAGTATTTT. This translates into CASSLDTDTQYF.

This sequence joins TRBV5-1 and TRBJ2-5; TRBD1 aligns across 8 bases. The CDR3 consists of 15 residues. Germline V gene sequence: CDR1 SGHRS, CDR2 YFSETQ. V shed 1 base, J shed 7 bases, and the junction held 9 bases outside the gene matches. CDR3 in amino acids: CASSLTGGSDGTQYF. The CDR3 nucleotides read TGCGCCAGCAGCTTGACAGGGGGTTCCGACGGGACCCAGTACTTC.

The CDR3 coding sequence is TGTGCCAGCAGCCGGACAGGGGGCGCGGGTCAGCCCCAGCATTTT. Its translation is CASSRTGGAGQPQHF. The chain joins TRBV6-5 to TRBJ1-5, with 11 bases that match TRBD1. This CDR3 spans 15 amino acids. Germline-derived CDR1 and CDR2 are MNHEY and SVGAGI. V trimming: 6 bases; J trimming: 6 bases; junction bases outside the gene matches: 7.

This rearrangement joins TRBV5-4 to TRBJ2-7; D not certain. V was shortened by 0 bases and J by 1 base, with 8 bases between the two germline ends. The CDR3 loop spans 14 amino acids. Germline V gives CDR1 SGHNT, CDR2 YYREEE (reference sequence). CDR3 sequence: CASSLAGLSYEQYF. The CDR3 region has the DNA TGTGCCAGCAGCTTGGCCGGTCTTTCCTACGAGCAGTACTTC.

J is TRBJ1-1 and V is TRBV29-1; D not certain. The germline V and J ends were trimmed by 7 bases and 1 base, with 13 bases remaining between them. The CDR3 totals 13 residues. CDR1 SQVTM and CDR2 ANQGSEA come from the germline V gene. The CDR3: CSGLAGTNTEAFF. The CDR3 region has the DNA TGCAGCGGACTGGCGGGTACGAACACTGAAGCTTTCTTT.

This clone showed up just once. The rearrangement links TRBV7-9 to TRBJ2-3, with 7 bases aligning to TRBD2. Germline CDR1 SEHNR, CDR2 FQNEAQ (reference sequence). The junction had 3 bases not matched to a gene; V was cut back by 3 bases and J by 0 bases. The CDR3 is 15 amino acids. The CDR3 loop reads CASSFGLVSTDTQYF. DNA for the CDR3: TGTGCCAGCAGCTTCGGACTAGTTAGCACAGATACGCAGTATTTT.

This sequence joins TRBV6-5 and TRBJ2-2; 11 bases are a match to TRBD1. Unmatched junction bases numbered 7, after V lost 4 bases and J lost 6 bases. The V gene's germline CDR1 is MNHEY and CDR2 SVGAGI. This CDR3 is 16 amino acids long. CDR3 amino acids: CASSSLGTGGPGELFF. The CDR3 region has the DNA TGTGCCAGCAGTTCCCTTGGGACAGGGGGACCCGGGGAGCTGTTTTTT.